The 5 T cell receptor beta chains below all came from one sample that was sequenced in a study of cytomegalovirus exposure and HLA in healthy donors. The PCR used 60 Vbeta and 13 Jbeta primers. Produced via immunoSEQ multiplex PCR; TCRdb's table is partial and in-frame only. In the table there are about 160,000 clones, 79% of which are singletons. Sequencing was performed on PBMCs. The receptors derive from a man aged 40-49 years in good health and CMV-seronegative.

This chain connects TRBV11-2 to TRBJ2-1; 7 nucleotides line up with TRBD1. Germline values: CDR1 SGHAT, CDR2 FQNNGV. The junction had 13 bases not matched to a gene; V was cut back by 4 bases and J by 10 bases. The CDR3 extends over 15 amino acids. In DNA form, the CDR3 reads TGTGCCAGCAGCTCCCTGACAGGGCCGGAAAAAGAGCAGTTCTTC. Translated: CASSSLTGPEKEQFF.

The chain combines TRBV6-1 with TRBJ2-5, with 7 bases matching TRBD2. The last part of the DNA fits TRBJ2-7 better; the J call may be wrong. There are 14 residues in the CDR3. CDR1 MNHNS and CDR2 SASEGT come from the germline V gene. The DNA of the CDR3 is TGTGCCAGCATCTCGACTAGCAAGACCTACGAGCAGTACTTC. As protein: CASISTSKTYEQYF.

The gene calls are TRBV14 and TRBJ2-7; the match to TRBD2 covers 8 bases. V shed 4 bases, J shed 2 bases, and the junction held 7 bases outside the gene matches. The germline V gene encodes CDR1 SGHDN and CDR2 FVKESK. This CDR3 is 15 amino acids long. The CDR3 DNA sequence: TGTGCCAGCAGCCCCCTTGGTAGCGGGACCTACGAGCAGTACTTC. This encodes CASSPLGSGTYEQYF.

V is TRBV2 and J is TRBJ1-3; weak D call: TRBD1 (6 bases). The V gene's germline CDR1 is SNHLY and CDR2 FYNNEI. V lost 6 bases to trimming and J lost 3 bases, with 12 bases between them. CDR3 length: 14 residues. The CDR3 DNA sequence: TGTGCCAGCAGGGGATTCAGGGGTGGAAACACCATATATTTT. This translates into CASRGFRGGNTIYF. Using reference TRBV2 and TRBJ1-3 for the parts outside the CDR3, the full variable domain is EPEVTQTPSHQVTQMGQEVILRCVPISNHLYFYWYRQILGQKVEFLVSFYNNEISEKSEIFDDQFSVERPDGSNFTLKIRSTKLEDSAMYFCASRGFRGGNTIYFGEGSWLTVV.

The chain recombines TRBV6-1 with TRBJ1-1; D remains unclear. The ends were cut back, 8 bases at V and 7 bases at J, with 17 bases in the middle. This CDR3 is built from 13 residues. Per the germline V gene, CDR1 is MNHNS and CDR2 is SASEGT. In nucleotides, the CDR3 is TGTGCCAGCGACTCCGGGCCGGGATATGAAGCTTTCTTT. Amino acid sequence: CASDSGPGYEAFF.